This T cell receptor (beta chain) is drawn from a study of CD8 T cells in Susac syndrome. Random hexamers primed reverse transcription of about 0.45 to 1 ug RNA. TCRdb ran MiXCR on the immunoSEQ multiplex PCR reads and lists one entry per CDR3 protein. This table holds about 300,000 distinct CDR3 sequences, around 85% found once. CDR3 size: 20 residues. Germline V CDR1 and CDR2: SGHAT, FQDESV (reference sequence). Trimming removed 7 bases from V and 6 bases from J; junction bases left unmatched: 23. The chain links TRBV11-1 to TRBJ2-2; 10 bases agree with TRBD2. The clonotype was recovered from a human donor with multiple sclerosis. Source material: CD8+ T cells from PBMCs. This chain's CDR3 is CASILAPGLAGDYSPGELFF. The CDR3 DNA is TGTGCCAGCATCCTCGCACCGGGGCTAGCGGGAGATTATTCACCCGGGGAGCTGTTTTTT. The full variable domain, with the rest looked up from reference TRBV11-1 and TRBJ2-2, is EAEVAQSPRYKITEKSQAVAFWCDPISGHATLYWYRQILGQGPELLVQFQDESVVDDSQLPKDRFSAERLKGVDSTLKIQPAELGDSAMYLCASILAPGLAGDYSPGELFFGEGSRLTVL.